This T cell receptor (beta chain) was sequenced for a study of T cell responses to AZD1222 COVID-19 vaccine. Study-level results: Spike-specific TCR breadth and depth grew following two AZD1222 doses. CD4 TCRs associated with vaccination spanned spike, dominating at 160-218 and 743-854. Females made up more of the donors, who were largely white British, and clonal diversity may have come out too low. The study sampled repertoires only after the peak T cell response.

The V and J ends lost 6 bases and 6 bases, in that order; junction bases with no gene match: 6. The CDR3 loop spans 12 amino acids. Germline V gene data show CDR1 as SQVTM and CDR2 as ANQGSEA. As to this clone: The antigen remains undetermined.

The method was immunoSEQ multiplex PCR; TCRdb's version includes in-frame clones alone and lacks a portion of them. The data contain 180,000 or so clones, 94% of them singletons. The rearrangement uses TRBV29-1 and TRBJ1-2; 8 positions match TRBD1. This sequence was found in an adult in good health. This sample comprised peripheral blood, obtained on day 0 of AZD1222 vaccination. The DNA of the CDR3 is TGCAGCGTCTGGACAGGGATGAATGGCTACACCTTC. It translates to CSVWTGMNGYTF.